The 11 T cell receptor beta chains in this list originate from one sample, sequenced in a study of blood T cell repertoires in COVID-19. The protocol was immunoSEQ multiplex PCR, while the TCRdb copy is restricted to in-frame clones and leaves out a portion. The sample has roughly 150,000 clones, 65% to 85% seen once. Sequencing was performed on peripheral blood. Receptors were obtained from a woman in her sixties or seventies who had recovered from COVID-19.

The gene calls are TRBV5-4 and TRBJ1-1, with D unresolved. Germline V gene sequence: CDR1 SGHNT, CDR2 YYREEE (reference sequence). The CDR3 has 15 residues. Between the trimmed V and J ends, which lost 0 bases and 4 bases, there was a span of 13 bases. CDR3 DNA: TGTGCCAGCAGCTTGGACGTAATGCGTAGCACTGAAGCTTTCTTT. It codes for CASSLDVMRSTEAFF.

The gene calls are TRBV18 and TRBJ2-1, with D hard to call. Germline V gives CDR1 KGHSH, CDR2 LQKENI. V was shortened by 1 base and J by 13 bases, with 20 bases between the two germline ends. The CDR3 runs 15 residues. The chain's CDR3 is CASSPLGQRLTAQFF. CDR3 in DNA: TGTGCCAGCTCACCACTCGGTCAGCGCCTGACCGCCCAGTTCTTC.

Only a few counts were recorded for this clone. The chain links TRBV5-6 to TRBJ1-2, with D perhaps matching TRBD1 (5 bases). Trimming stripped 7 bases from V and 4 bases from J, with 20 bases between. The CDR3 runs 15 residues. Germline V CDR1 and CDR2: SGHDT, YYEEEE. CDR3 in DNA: TGTGCCAGCCACACCCCGCAGGGTGGCGGCTATGGCTACACCTTC. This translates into CASHTPQGGGYGYTF.

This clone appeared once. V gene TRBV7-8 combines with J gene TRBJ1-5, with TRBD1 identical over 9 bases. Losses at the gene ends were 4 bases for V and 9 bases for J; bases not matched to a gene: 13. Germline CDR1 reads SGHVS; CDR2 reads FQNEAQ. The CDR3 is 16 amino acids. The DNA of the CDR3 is TGTGCCAGCAGCTCTACCGGGACAGGGTATGGAGGGCCCCAGCATTTT. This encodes CASSSTGTGYGGPQHF.

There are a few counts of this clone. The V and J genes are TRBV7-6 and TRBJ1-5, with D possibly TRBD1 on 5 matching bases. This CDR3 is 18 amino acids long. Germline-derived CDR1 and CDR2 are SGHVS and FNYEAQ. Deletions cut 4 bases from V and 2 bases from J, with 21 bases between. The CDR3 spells CASSSHWGRVSGNQPQHF. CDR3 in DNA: TGTGCCAGCAGCTCGCACTGGGGGAGGGTAAGTGGCAATCAGCCCCAGCATTTT.

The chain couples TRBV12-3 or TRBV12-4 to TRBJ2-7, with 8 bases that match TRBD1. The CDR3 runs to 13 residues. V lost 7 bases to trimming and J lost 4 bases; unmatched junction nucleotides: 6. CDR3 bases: TGTGCCAGCACCGCCGACAGGGGATACGAGCAGTACTTC. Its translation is CASTADRGYEQYF.

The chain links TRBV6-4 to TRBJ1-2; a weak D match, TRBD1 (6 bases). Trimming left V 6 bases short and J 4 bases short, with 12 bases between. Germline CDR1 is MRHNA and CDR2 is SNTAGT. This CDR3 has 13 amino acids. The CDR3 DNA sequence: TGTGCCAGCAGCAGACAGGACCGCTATGGCTACACCTTC. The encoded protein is CASSRQDRYGYTF.

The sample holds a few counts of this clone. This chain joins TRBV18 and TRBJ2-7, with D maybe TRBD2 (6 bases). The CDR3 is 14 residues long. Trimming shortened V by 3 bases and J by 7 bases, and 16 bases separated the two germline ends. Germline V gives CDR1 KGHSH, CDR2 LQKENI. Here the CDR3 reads CASSPTPGAEEQYF. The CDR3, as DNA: TGTGCCAGCTCACCGACACCGGGAGCCGAGGAGCAGTACTTC.

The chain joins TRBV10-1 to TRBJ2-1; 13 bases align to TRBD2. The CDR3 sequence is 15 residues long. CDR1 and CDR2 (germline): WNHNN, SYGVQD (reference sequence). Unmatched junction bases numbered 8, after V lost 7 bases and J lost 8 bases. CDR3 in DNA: TGCGCCAGCACCCTACTAGCGGGGGGGCCTGATGAGCAGTTCTTC. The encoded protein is CASTLLAGGPDEQFF.

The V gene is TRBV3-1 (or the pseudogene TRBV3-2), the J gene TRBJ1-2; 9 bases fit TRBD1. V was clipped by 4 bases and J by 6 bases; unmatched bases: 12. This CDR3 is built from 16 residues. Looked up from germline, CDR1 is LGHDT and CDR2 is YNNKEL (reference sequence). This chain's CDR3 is CASSLYPAGQGNGYTF. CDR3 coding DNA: TGTGCCAGCAGCCTCTACCCGGCGGGACAGGGTAATGGCTACACCTTC.

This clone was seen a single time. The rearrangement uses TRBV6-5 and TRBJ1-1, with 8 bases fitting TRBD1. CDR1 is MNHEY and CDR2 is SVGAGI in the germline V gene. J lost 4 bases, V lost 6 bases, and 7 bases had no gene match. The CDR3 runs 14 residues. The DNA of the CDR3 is TGTGCCAGCAGCCAAGACAGGGGAGGCACTGAAGCTTTCTTT. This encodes CASSQDRGGTEAFF.